Below, 10 T cell receptor beta chains from the same sample are listed, as sequenced in a study of blood T cell repertoires in COVID-19. TCRdb's table, derived via immunoSEQ multiplex PCR, lists solely in-frame clones and lacks some. The table has tens of thousands of clones, around 81% seen once. Sequenced sample: peripheral blood. Receptors originate from a woman in her 70s with acute or convalescent COVID-19.

This sequence joins TRBV10-1 and TRBJ2-5; D is perhaps TRBD2 (6 bases). The germline CDR1 and CDR2 sequences are WNHNN and SYGVQD (reference sequence). The CDR3 sequence is 13 residues long. The ends were cut back, 3 bases at V and 7 bases at J, with 12 bases in the middle. This CDR3 reads CASSEGGVVTQYF. CDR3 sequence (DNA): TGCGCCAGCAGTGAAGGAGGGGTAGTGACCCAGTACTTC.

The V gene is TRBV5-6, the J gene TRBJ1-4, with 7 bases lining up with TRBD1. CDR1 is SGHDT and CDR2 is YYEEEE in the germline V gene. V was pared by 3 bases and J by 8 bases, with 16 bases of the junction left unmatched. This CDR3 spans 17 amino acids. CDR3 nucleotides: TGTGCCAGCAGCTACAGGGGCCTTTCCCTATTAACGGAAAAACTGTTTTTT. Protein: CASSYRGLSLLTEKLFF.

V gene TRBV28 combines with J gene TRBJ1-6, with TRBD1 matching 9 bases. The CDR3 is made up of 17 amino acids. The V segment lost 2 bases and the J segment 1 base; nucleotides outside the gene matches: 3. Per the germline V gene, CDR1 is MDHEN and CDR2 is SYDVKM. The DNA of the CDR3 is TGTGCCAGCAGTTTAGCGACAGGGGGGTCCTATAATTCACCCCTCCACTTT. Residues: CASSLATGGSYNSPLHF.

V and J are TRBV2 and TRBJ2-2, with D possibly being TRBD1 (6 bases). Germline loops: CDR1 SNHLY, CDR2 FYNNEI. V was trimmed by 3 bases and J by 2 bases, leaving 7 bases between them. This CDR3 spans 14 amino acids. CDR3 DNA sequence: TGTGCCAGCAGTGAGGGGGCAAACACCGGGGAGCTGTTTTTT. This encodes CASSEGANTGELFF.

The V gene is TRBV6-5, the J gene TRBJ1-5; no clear D. Looked up from germline, CDR1 is MNHEY and CDR2 is SVGAGI. This CDR3 has 15 residues. V was clipped by 7 bases and J by 0 bases, with 13 bases between them. CDR3 region: CASTRQPGSNQPQHF. In nucleotides, the CDR3 is TGTGCCAGCACAAGGCAACCGGGTAGCAATCAGCCCCAGCATTTT.

V and J are TRBV6-5 and TRBJ1-4; 10 bases are shared with TRBD1. There are 15 residues in the CDR3. V shed 5 bases, J shed 12 bases, and the junction held 12 bases outside the gene matches. Germline V gene data show CDR1 as MNHEY and CDR2 as SVGAGI. The CDR3 coding sequence is TGTGCCAGCAGTCGCAACCTGGGACAGGGGTACGAACTGTTTTTT. Translated: CASSRNLGQGYELFF.

This clone was seen a single time. The rearrangement uses TRBV29-1 and TRBJ1-2; D might be TRBD1 (6 bases). This CDR3 spans 15 amino acids. CDR1 is SQVTM and CDR2 is ANQGSEA in the germline V gene. V was cut by 0 bases and J by 3 bases, with 14 bases left in between. Written as DNA, the CDR3 is TGCAGCGTTGAAGATAATCGTGGGGGCTACTATGGCTACACCTTC. This encodes CSVEDNRGGYYGYTF.

The chain uses TRBV25-1 and TRBJ1-6, with TRBD1 identical over 8 bases. The CDR3 sequence is 14 residues long. The V and J ends lost 6 bases and 16 bases, in that order; junction bases with no gene match: 14. Germline V gene data show CDR1 as MGHDK and CDR2 as SYGVNS. The CDR3 coding sequence is TGTGCCAGCAGAACCGGGACAGGCAGTGGAGGTCTCCACTTT. Translating gives CASRTGTGSGGLHF.

The chain employs TRBV6-5 and TRBJ1-2; 9 bases match TRBD1. This CDR3 region has 13 residues. CDR1 is MNHEY, CDR2 SVGAGI, per germline. V dropped 11 bases and J dropped 6; count of bases not matched to a gene: 10. DNA for the CDR3: TGTGCCGGGTCCGGGACAGGGTTGGATGGCTACACCTTC. Translating gives CAGSGTGLDGYTF.

The chain has TRBV10-3 and TRBJ1-2; D is ambiguous. Germline V gives CDR1 ENHRY, CDR2 SYGVKD. V was clipped by 1 base and J by 2 bases, with 5 bases between them. This CDR3 comprises 13 residues. CDR3 region: CAISELANYGYTF. CDR3 in DNA: TGTGCCATCAGTGAGTTGGCAAACTATGGCTACACCTTC.